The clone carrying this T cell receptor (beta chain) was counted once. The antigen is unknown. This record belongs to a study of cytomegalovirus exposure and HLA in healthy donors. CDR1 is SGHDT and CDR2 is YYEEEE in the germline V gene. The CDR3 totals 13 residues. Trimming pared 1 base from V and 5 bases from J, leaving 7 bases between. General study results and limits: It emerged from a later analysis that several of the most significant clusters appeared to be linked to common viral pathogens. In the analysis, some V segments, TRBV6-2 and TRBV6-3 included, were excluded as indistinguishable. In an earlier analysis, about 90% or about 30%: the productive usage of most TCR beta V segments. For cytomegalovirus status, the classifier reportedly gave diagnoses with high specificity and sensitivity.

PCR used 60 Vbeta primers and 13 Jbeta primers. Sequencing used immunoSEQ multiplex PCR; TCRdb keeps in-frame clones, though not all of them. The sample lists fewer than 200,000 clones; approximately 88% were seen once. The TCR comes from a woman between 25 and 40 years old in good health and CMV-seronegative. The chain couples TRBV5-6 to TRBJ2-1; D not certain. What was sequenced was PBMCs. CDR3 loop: CASSLSGHNEQFF. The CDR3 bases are TGTGCCAGCAGCTTGAGTGGCCACAATGAGCAGTTCTTC.